The 18 T cell receptor beta chains in this list originate from one sample, sequenced in a study of regulatory T cells. Regarding the study as a whole: Hydrophobic residues at CDR3 positions 6 and 7 were enriched in conventional CD4+ T cells of CD3G-deficient patients.

Primers: 52 TRBV forward and 13 TRBJ reverse. The table came from immunoSEQ multiplex PCR; TCRdb's copy has only in-frame clones and leaves some out. The data hold under 45,000 clones, with approximately 90% observed a single time. Their antigen targets remain unknown. The sample taken for sequencing was conventional CD4+ T cells sorted from blood. The receptors were gathered from a person between 18 and 35 years old with CD3G deficiency.

This clone was counted only a few times. This sequence joins TRBV7-3 and TRBJ2-4; D gene ambiguous. Trimming took off 5 bases at V and 6 bases at J, with 11 bases between the two ends. The V gene's germline CDR1 is SGHTA and CDR2 FQGTGA. The length of the CDR3 is 13 residues. As DNA, the CDR3 is TGTGCCAGCAGCCCGCGGACGGGAAACATTCAGTACTTC. This codes for CASSPRTGNIQYF.

This chain links TRBV19 with TRBJ2-7; TRBD1 is a possible D gene (6 bases). Trimming removed 5 bases from V and 1 base from J, with 15 bases in between. Germline V gene sequence: CDR1 LNHDA, CDR2 SQIVND (reference sequence). The CDR3 covers 15 residues. CDR3 loop: CASSDHRDKSYEQYF. Here the CDR3 DNA reads TGTGCCAGTAGTGACCACCGGGACAAATCCTACGAGCAGTACTTC.

CDR3 amino acids: CASSVLKNTEAFF. The CDR3 DNA sequence: TGTGCCAGCAGCGTACTCAAGAACACTGAAGCTTTCTTT. The V call is TRBV7-8, the J call TRBJ1-1, with D uncertain. This CDR3 has 13 amino acids. Trimming took off 5 bases at V and 1 base at J, with 8 bases between the two ends. Germline CDR1 SGHVS, CDR2 FQNEAQ. Together with reference TRBV7-8 and TRBJ1-1, the CDR3 gives the full variable domain: GAGVSQSPRYKVAKRGQDVALRCDPISGHVSLFWYQQALGQGPEFLTYFQNEAQLDKSGLPSDRFFAERPEGSVSTLKIQRTQQEDSAVYLCASSVLKNTEAFFGQGTRLTVV.

This rearrangement joins TRBV28 to TRBJ2-7, with TRBD1 matching 7 bases. V gave up 6 bases and J gave up 5 bases; unmatched junction bases: 10. Germline V lookup: CDR1 MDHEN, CDR2 SYDVKM. The CDR3 sequence is 14 residues long. The CDR3 is CASSLTGIRNEQYF. Here the CDR3 DNA reads TGTGCCAGCAGCCTGACAGGGATAAGGAACGAGCAGTACTTC.

The chain uses TRBV5-1 and TRBJ1-2; D is ambiguous. CDR3 length: 14 amino acids. The V end was cut by 4 bases, the J end by 2 bases, with 12 bases between. CDR1 and CDR2 (germline): SGHRS, YFSETQ. CDR3 nucleotides: TGCGCCAGCAGCGTGGACGGGCAAAACTATGGCTACACCTTC. Residues: CASSVDGQNYGYTF.

This clone was counted once. J is TRBJ2-3 and V is TRBV9; 9 bases map to TRBD2. The CDR3 length is 17 residues. Trimming removed 3 bases from V and 3 bases from J; junction bases left unmatched: 11. Germline-derived CDR1 and CDR2 are SGDLS and YYNGEE. CDR3: CASSEIKTSGRTDTQYF. As DNA, the CDR3 is TGTGCCAGCAGCGAAATCAAGACTAGCGGACGTACAGATACGCAGTATTTT.

The chain has TRBV6-6 and TRBJ2-7, with a weak D call TRBD2 (6 bases). This CDR3 is 14 amino acids long. V gave up 2 bases and J gave up 4 bases, with 12 bases separating them. CDR1 MNHNY and CDR2 SVGAGI come from the germline V gene (reference sequence). The CDR3 sequence: CASSYGRGTYEQYF. The CDR3 nucleotides are TGTGCCAGCAGTTACGGCCGGGGGACTTACGAGCAGTACTTC.

The count of this clone is one. The CDR3 sequence is CASSLGQGVKQETQYF. In DNA form, the CDR3 reads TGCGCCAGCAGCTTGGGACAGGGCGTAAAGCAAGAGACCCAGTACTTC. The genes are TRBV5-1 and TRBJ2-5, with 7 bases fitting TRBD1. This CDR3 contains 16 residues. Germline lookup yields CDR1 SGHRS and CDR2 YFSETQ. Trimming removed 0 bases from V and 2 bases from J; junction bases left unmatched: 7.

The V call is TRBV7-2, the J call TRBJ1-2; 7 bases map to TRBD1. Germline trimming cut 5 bases from V and 4 bases from J; bases unmatched to any gene: 4. This CDR3 is 13 amino acids long. Germline CDR1 and CDR2: SGHTA and FQGNSA. The CDR3 here is CASSRQGAYGYTF. The CDR3 nucleotides read TGTGCCAGCAGCCGACAGGGAGCCTATGGCTACACCTTC.

This clone was seen once. V usage is TRBV28 and J usage is TRBJ2-1; TRBD2 matches at 7 bases. V was clipped by 5 bases and J by 6 bases; unmatched bases: 16. The length of the CDR3 is 17 residues. Germline V gene lookup returns CDR1 MDHEN and CDR2 SYDVKM. CDR3 sequence reads: CASSQNRWGGSPNEQFF. The CDR3 region has the DNA TGTGCCAGCAGTCAAAATAGATGGGGGGGATCCCCCAATGAGCAGTTCTTC. The whole variable domain, remainder taken from reference TRBV28 and TRBJ2-1, is DVKVTQSSRYLVKRTGEKVFLECVQDMDHENMFWYRQDPGLGLRLIYFSYDVKMKEKGDIPEGYSVSREKKERFSLILESASTNQTSMYLCASSQNRWGGSPNEQFFGPGTRLTVL.

This sequence joins TRBV10-3 and TRBJ2-1; 12 nucleotides match TRBD1. The junction had 8 bases not matched to a gene; V was cut back by 10 bases and J by 7 bases. The CDR3 has 14 amino acids. Per germline, CDR1 ENHRY and CDR2 SYGVKD. CDR3 sequence (DNA): TGTGCCACCCGGGACAGGGGGCTTGGGAATGAGCAGTTCTTC. Its translation is CATRDRGLGNEQFF.

This clone appeared a single time. The chain is built from TRBV28 and TRBJ2-7; D is possibly TRBD1 (6 bases). CDR3 length: 14 residues. The germline CDR1 and CDR2 sequences are MDHEN and SYDVKM. V lost 4 bases and J 4 bases, leaving 14 bases between the germline ends. CDR3 in DNA: TGTGCCAGCAGTTCCCTGGGACATGGGTACGAGCAGTACTTC. Its protein product is CASSSLGHGYEQYF.

The genes are TRBV28 and TRBJ2-7; 11 positions match TRBD1. Losses at the gene ends were 2 bases for V and 7 bases for J; bases not matched to a gene: 10. CDR3 length equals 16 residues. The germline V gene has CDR1 MDHEN and CDR2 SYDVKM. Here the CDR3 DNA reads TGTGCCAGCAGTTTACTGACCGGGACAGGGGGTAGTGAGCAGTACTTC. Encoded protein: CASSLLTGTGGSEQYF.

The CDR3 region has the DNA TGTGCCACAAGAGTTAGCTCTGGAAACACCATATATTTT. Translated: CATRVSSGNTIYF. The rearrangement links TRBV10-3 to TRBJ1-3; D is unclear. The V end was cut by 10 bases, the J end by 0 bases, with 10 bases between. The CDR3 loop spans 13 amino acids. From germline, CDR1 is ENHRY and CDR2 SYGVKD.

This chain joins TRBV11-3 and TRBJ2-7; 7 nucleotides agree with TRBD1. The CDR3 is 14 amino acids. V was pared by 5 bases and J by 0 bases, with 4 bases of the junction left unmatched. Germline loops: CDR1 SGHNT, CDR2 YENEEA. CDR3: CASSRTGFSYEQYF. As DNA, the CDR3 is TGTGCCAGCAGCCGGACAGGATTCTCCTACGAGCAGTACTTC.

The rearrangement links TRBV5-1 to TRBJ2-3; maybe TRBD1 (5 bases). V was cut by 4 bases and J by 0 bases, with 15 bases left in between. Germline CDR1 is SGHRS and CDR2 is YFSETQ. The CDR3 has 16 amino acids. The CDR3, as DNA: TGCGCCAGCAGCCCAGGACACACTGCTAGCACAGATACGCAGTATTTT. It translates to CASSPGHTASTDTQYF.

The chain has TRBV10-3 and TRBJ2-5; tentatively, D is TRBD2 (6 bases). The CDR3 has 12 amino acids. V lost 5 bases and J 11 bases, leaving 15 bases between the germline ends. Germline CDR1 reads ENHRY; CDR2 reads SYGVKD. The CDR3 sequence: CAISRGRGEQYF. The DNA for the CDR3 is TGTGCCATCAGTAGGGGACGCGGGGAGCAGTACTTC.

The V and J genes are TRBV6-1 and TRBJ2-7; D unresolved. The CDR3 loop spans 13 amino acids. The V end was cut by 5 bases, the J end by 0 bases, with 8 bases between. Germline CDR1 and CDR2: MNHNS and SASEGT. This CDR3 is CASSLGRSYEQYF. The CDR3 DNA follows: TGTGCCAGCAGTTTAGGACGCTCCTACGAGCAGTACTTC.